Following are 30 T cell receptor beta chains from one sample sequenced in a study of blood T cells in healthy people across ages. With a J-beta primer mix and a sample-barcoded 5' primer, a second PCR ran about 7 to 12 cycles. TCRdb reanalysed the 5' RACE reads using MiXCR and keeps one entry per CDR3 protein. The repertoire holds under 850,000 distinct CDR3 sequences, with about 37% as singletons. The sample consisted of blood. The receptors here all came from a man between 18 and 29 years old in good health.

V and J are TRBV5-1 and TRBJ2-1; tentative D call: TRBD2 (5 bases). The CDR3 is 16 amino acids. Trimming stripped 0 bases from V and 2 bases from J, with 12 bases between. Germline V gene lookup returns CDR1 SGHRS and CDR2 YFSETQ. The DNA for the CDR3 is TGCGCCAGCAGCTTGGCCCCGGGAAAGGCCTACAATGAGCAGTTCTTC. This codes for CASSLAPGKAYNEQFF.

The chain uses TRBV6-5 and TRBJ1-4, with 7 bases matching TRBD1. Looked up from germline, CDR1 is MNHEY and CDR2 is SVGAGI. V lost 4 bases, J lost 5 bases, and 10 bases stayed unmatched. The CDR3 loop spans 16 amino acids. DNA of the CDR3: TGTGCCAGCAGTTTCACCCCGGGACAGACGAATGAAAAACTGTTTTTT. This translates into CASSFTPGQTNEKLFF.

CDR3 sequence (DNA): TGTGCCAGCAGCTTGAGGGGGGTAACCTACGAGCAGTACTTC. Amino acid sequence: CASSLRGVTYEQYF. The V and J genes are TRBV5-6 and TRBJ2-7; D tentatively reads TRBD1 or TRBD2 (6 bases each). The CDR3 contains 14 residues. CDR1 SGHDT and CDR2 YYEEEE come from the germline V gene. Trimming removed 1 base at V and 2 bases at J, with 10 bases between.

In the case of this clonotype: A junction end diverges from the germline sequence, so it may reflect a read error. This chain links TRBV9 with TRBJ2-5, with D perhaps assigned TRBD1 or TRBD2 (5 bases each). The CDR3 sequence is 15 residues long. Germline assignment: CDR1 SGDLS and CDR2 YYNGEE. The CDR3 DNA follows: TGTGCCAACAGCGTAGACGAGGGGAGAGGAGAGACCCAGTACTTC. Protein: CANSVDEGRGETQYF.

The chain joins TRBV5-1 to TRBJ2-1, with 15 bases fitting TRBD2. V gave up 4 bases and J gave up 2 bases; unmatched junction bases: 4. This CDR3 is built from 17 residues. Germline CDR1 reads SGHRS; CDR2 reads YFSETQ. The CDR3 protein is CASSLWTSGGAYNEQFF. In nucleotides, the CDR3 is TGCGCCAGCAGCCTCTGGACTAGCGGGGGGGCCTACAATGAGCAGTTCTTC.

V usage is TRBV5-6 and J usage is TRBJ1-5; 8 nucleotides match TRBD1. TRBJ2-3 explains the end of the DNA better; the J call may be wrong. The CDR3 runs 15 residues. Germline V lookup: CDR1 SGHDT, CDR2 YYEEEE. The CDR3, as DNA: TGTGCCAGCAGCAAGGGGACAGGTAACAATCAGCCCCAGTATTTT. This gives the protein CASSKGTGNNQPQYF.

The rearrangement joins TRBV20-1 to TRBJ2-1, with 10 bases lining up with TRBD2. The CDR3 is 15 amino acids. CDR1 is DFQATT and CDR2 is SNEGSKA in the germline V gene (reference sequence). Trimming at V came to 1 base and at J to 6 bases, leaving 6 bases not matched to a gene. CDR3 sequence reads: CSARVLAGGPNEQFF. The CDR3 DNA reads TGCAGTGCTAGAGTTTTAGCGGGGGGTCCCAATGAGCAGTTCTTC.

The genes are TRBV5-1 and TRBJ2-3, with TRBD1 matching over 10 bases. J gave up 1 base and V 1 base, and 9 bases lay outside the gene matches. The CDR3 sequence is 18 residues long. Per germline, CDR1 SGHRS and CDR2 YFSETQ. CDR3 nucleotide sequence: TGCGCCAGCAGCTTGAGGCCGGGACAGGGGTTGGGCACAGATACGCAGTATTTT. It specifies CASSLRPGQGLGTDTQYF. Using reference TRBV5-1 and TRBJ2-3 for the parts outside the CDR3, the full variable domain is KAGVTQTPRYLIKTRGQQVTLSCSPISGHRSVSWYQQTPGQGLQFLFEYFSETQRNKGNFPGRFSGRQFSNSRSEMNVSTLELGDSALYLCASSLRPGQGLGTDTQYFGPGTRLTVL.

To note about this clonotype: A much larger clone differs by one base, so this may be a read error. The chain carries TRBV5-1 and TRBJ2-1, with D uncertain. Per the germline V gene, CDR1 is SGHRS and CDR2 is YFSETQ. The CDR3 sequence is 14 residues long. V lost 1 base to trimming and J lost 10 bases, with 15 bases between them. CDR3 loop: CASSLRRLTEEQFF. The CDR3 DNA reads as TGCGCCAGCAGCTTGAGAAGGTTAACGGAAGAGCAGTTCTTC.

This chain connects TRBV6-6 to TRBJ1-2; D perhaps matches TRBD1 (6 bases). Germline-derived CDR1 and CDR2 are MNHNY and SVGAGI (reference sequence). This CDR3 is 13 amino acids long. V lost 9 bases to trimming and J lost 4 bases, with 15 bases between them. The CDR3 loop reads CASTGRTGYGYTF. The CDR3 bases are TGTGCCAGTACAGGGAGAACTGGCTATGGCTACACCTTC.

CDR3 sequence: CASTTQGVSNQPQHF. CDR3 DNA sequence: TGTGCCAGCACCACACAGGGGGTAAGCAATCAGCCCCAGCATTTT. V is TRBV6-1 and J is TRBJ1-5; TRBD1 matches at 8 bases. Germline-derived CDR1 and CDR2 are MNHNS and SASEGT. Losses at the gene ends were 7 bases for V and 1 base for J; bases not matched to a gene: 6. This CDR3 is 15 amino acids long.

This clonotype has more than one count but fewer than ten. The chain uses TRBV5-1 and TRBJ2-2, with D possibly called TRBD1 or TRBD2 (6 bases each). The CDR3 consists of 18 residues. Germline V lookup: CDR1 SGHRS, CDR2 YFSETQ. V was trimmed by 2 bases and J by 1 base, leaving 18 bases between them. The CDR3 DNA follows: TGCGCCAGCAGCTTCAGGCCACCGGGGGCCTTGAACACCGGGGAGCTGTTTTTT. Protein product: CASSFRPPGALNTGELFF.

J is TRBJ1-2 and V is TRBV20-1, with a tentative D call TRBD1 (5 bases). The V end was cut by 0 bases, the J end by 2 bases, with 13 bases between. The CDR3 is 15 amino acids. Germline CDR1 is DFQATT and CDR2 is SNEGSKA (reference sequence). The chain's CDR3 is CSAREGEVLNYGYTF. The CDR3 region has the DNA TGCAGTGCTAGAGAGGGGGAGGTTTTGAACTATGGCTACACCTTC.

There are a few counts of this clonotype. The CDR3 region has the DNA TGTGCCAGCAGCTTAGAGGTGACGGGCGGGGTTAAAGCCAAAAACATTCAGTACTTC. This codes for CASSLEVTGGVKAKNIQYF. V and J are TRBV7-2 and TRBJ2-4, with a possible D match to TRBD2 (6 bases). The CDR3 extends over 19 amino acids. The germline V and J ends were trimmed by 1 base and 0 bases, with 19 bases remaining between them. Germline V CDR1 and CDR2: SGHTA, FQGNSA.

This clonotype has only a few counts. V usage is TRBV6-4 and J usage is TRBJ2-1; D remains ambiguous. V lost 4 bases to trimming and J lost 4 bases, with 11 bases between them. CDR1 and CDR2 (germline): MRHNA, SNTAGT. The CDR3 extends over 14 amino acids. The CDR3 loop is CASSGQIYYNEQFF. The DNA of the CDR3 is TGTGCCAGCAGTGGTCAGATATATTACAATGAGCAGTTCTTC.

CDR3 nucleotides: TGTGCCAGCAGCTTAGGGCACCTTGGGGGCAATGAGCAGTTCTTC. It specifies CASSLGHLGGNEQFF. The chain links TRBV7-2 to TRBJ2-1, with D perhaps TRBD1 or TRBD2 (5 bases each). This CDR3 is 15 amino acids long. Germline V CDR1 and CDR2: SGHTA, FQGNSA. The V end lost 1 base, the J end lost 6 bases, and 13 bases lay between the germline ends.

There are a few counts of this clonotype. This sequence joins TRBV10-3 and TRBJ1-6; TRBD1 is a possible D gene (5 bases). The germline gives CDR1 ENHRY, CDR2 SYGVKD. CDR3 length equals 13 residues. V gave up 6 bases and J gave up 8 bases, with 11 bases separating them. The CDR3 DNA reads TGTGCCATCAGGAGGGACTCTTATTCACCCCTCCACTTT. Translation gives CAIRRDSYSPLHF.

The V call is TRBV25-1, the J call TRBJ1-2; tentatively, D is TRBD1 (5 bases). V was pared by 1 base and J by 2 bases, with 11 bases between. The CDR3 runs 15 residues. The germline gives CDR1 MGHDK, CDR2 SYGVNS. This chain's CDR3 is CASSEFKGKNYGYTF. The CDR3 nucleotides are TGTGCCAGCAGTGAATTTAAGGGGAAGAACTATGGCTACACCTTC.

This clonotype was observed a handful of times. The chain recombines TRBV20-1 with TRBJ2-1; 13 bases are shared with TRBD2. This CDR3 region has 16 residues. Trimming cost V 3 bases and J 7 bases; bases outside gene matches: 9. Germline values: CDR1 DFQATT, CDR2 SNEGSKA (reference sequence). The CDR3 DNA reads as TGCAGTGCTAGCCCCCCGGGACTAGCGGGGCCAAATGAGCAGTTCTTC. Translated: CSASPPGLAGPNEQFF.

The rearrangement uses TRBV7-3 and TRBJ2-3, with a possible D match to TRBD2 (6 bases). In germline, CDR1 is SGHTA, CDR2 FQGTGA. The CDR3 runs 16 residues. Trimming removed 5 bases at V and 6 bases at J, with 21 bases between. CDR3 protein: CASSRTGLPGEDTQYF. The CDR3 DNA reads TGTGCCAGCAGCCGTACGGGACTTCCGGGCGAGGATACGCAGTATTTT.

This chain joins TRBV14 and TRBJ1-1; 7 bases line up with TRBD1. Germline CDR1 reads SGHDN; CDR2 reads FVKESK. This CDR3 has 15 residues. V lost 4 bases and J lost 3; bases outside the gene matches: 8. The CDR3 here is CASSRYGTAHTEAFF. In DNA, the CDR3 is TGTGCCAGCAGCCGTTATGGGACAGCCCACACTGAAGCTTTCTTT. Full variable domain (missing parts from reference TRBV14 and TRBJ1-1): EAGVTQFPSHSVIEKGQTVTLRCDPISGHDNLYWYRRVMGKEIKFLLHFVKESKQDESGMPNNRFLAERTGGTYSTLKVQPAELEDSGVYFCASSRYGTAHTEAFFGQGTRLTVV.

This clonotype has a count of ten or more. The chain links TRBV7-9 to TRBJ2-6, with 7 bases matching TRBD1. The CDR3 covers 20 residues. The germline CDR1 and CDR2 sequences are SEHNR and FQNEAQ (reference sequence). V shed 2 bases and J 1 base; nucleotides not matched to a gene: 14. CDR3 bases: TGTGCCAGCAGCTTACCTACGTTAGAGGGGGCAGTTTCTGGGGCCAACGTCCTGACTTTC. This codes for CASSLPTLEGAVSGANVLTF.

This rearrangement joins TRBV7-2 to TRBJ2-1, with D perhaps matching TRBD1 or TRBD2 (6 bases each). The CDR3 length is 13 residues. Trimming removed 4 bases from V and 10 bases from J, with 14 bases in between. CDR1 SGHTA and CDR2 FQGNSA come from the germline V gene. In DNA, the CDR3 is TGTGCCAGCAGCTCCGGGGGCCAATACGAGCAGTTCTTC. It specifies CASSSGGQYEQFF.

The chain recombines TRBV6-2 or TRBV6-3 with TRBJ1-5; TRBD1 might be the D (6 bases). Deletions cut 3 bases from V and 6 bases from J, with 21 bases between. CDR1 is MNHEY, CDR2 SVGEGT, per germline. The CDR3 totals 17 residues. The CDR3 reads CASSYSDRPGGGQPQHF. CDR3 bases: TGTGCCAGCAGTTATTCCGACCGTCCGGGGGGCGGTCAGCCCCAGCATTTT.

Regarding this clonotype: At one boundary the junction diverges from the germline segment, which might be a read error. V and J are TRBV7-9 and TRBJ2-3; D might be TRBD2 (5 bases). Germline assignment: CDR1 SEHNR and CDR2 FQNEAQ (reference sequence). There are 16 residues in the CDR3. The CDR3 protein is CASSLSPGGSTDMQYF. The CDR3 nucleotides read TGTGCCAGCAGCCTTAGTCCCGGTGGGAGCACAGATATGCAGTATTTT. Looking up the rest from reference TRBV7-9 and TRBJ2-3 gives the full variable domain: DTGVSQNPRHKITKRGQNVTFRCDPISEHNRLYWYRQTLGQGPEFLTYFQNEAQLEKSRLLSDRFSAERPKGSFSTLEIQRTEQGDSAMYLCASSLSPGGSTDMQYFGPGTRLTVL.

This sequence joins TRBV29-1 and TRBJ2-3; 8 bases line up with TRBD2. CDR3 length equals 15 residues. CDR1 is SQVTM, CDR2 ANQGSEA, per germline. The V segment lost 0 bases and the J segment 3 bases; nucleotides outside the gene matches: 5. CDR3 amino acids: CSVEEMSGSTDTQYF. The CDR3 bases are TGCAGCGTTGAAGAGATGAGCGGGAGTACAGATACGCAGTATTTT.

This clonotype has just a few counts. The chain uses TRBV12-3 or TRBV12-4 and TRBJ2-5; D possibly corresponds to TRBD2 (5 bases). Deletions cut 2 bases from V and 11 bases from J, with 18 bases between. The CDR3 extends over 14 amino acids. The CDR3 nucleotides read TGTGCCAGCAGTTTAACTAGTCCCTACAATGAGCAGTACTTC. Its protein product is CASSLTSPYNEQYF.

Concerning this clonotype itself: At one end, the junction sequence differs from germline, possibly due to a read error. The chain combines TRBV12-3 or TRBV12-4 with TRBJ1-5, with a tentative D call TRBD1 (5 bases). This CDR3 contains 17 residues. The CDR3 coding sequence is TGTGCCAGCAGTCCCCTCCCACAGGTTCATAGCGATCAGCCCCAGCATTTT. As protein: CASSPLPQVHSDQPQHF.

A single count supports this clonotype. V is TRBV4-1 and J is TRBJ1-2, with D maybe TRBD1 (5 bases). The V end lost 2 bases, the J end lost 8 bases, and 18 bases lay between the germline ends. The germline V gene encodes CDR1 MGHRA and CDR2 YSYEKL. CDR3 length: 15 amino acids. Here the CDR3 DNA reads TGCGCCAGCAGCCAACCTCGTTCCAGGGAGAAAGGCTACACCTTC. Amino acid sequence: CASSQPRSREKGYTF.

This rearrangement joins TRBV27 to TRBJ1-2; no clear D. Looked up from germline, CDR1 is MNHEY and CDR2 is SMNVEV (reference sequence). V was trimmed by 2 bases and J by 5 bases, leaving 18 bases between them. The CDR3 is made up of 16 amino acids. This chain's CDR3 is CASSLTPRVAPYGYTF. CDR3 DNA: TGTGCCAGCAGTTTAACCCCCCGGGTCGCACCTTATGGCTACACCTTC.